A selection of T cell receptor beta chains follows, all from one sample in a study of cytomegalovirus exposure and HLA in healthy donors. Using immunoSEQ multiplex PCR, the repertoire was profiled, and TCRdb retains in-frame clones only, with some absent. In total, the table holds around 100,000 clones. The specimen was PBMCs. These receptors all come from a man aged 35 to 55 in good health and CMV-seronegative. The CDR3 runs from the conserved cysteine through the conserved F or W. Fields, in order: J gene, V gene, D gene, CDR3 DNA, CDR3 protein. D genes are given only for firm matches.

J: TRBJ2-5; V: TRBV2; D: TRBD1; DNA: TGTGCCAGCAGTGAATGGACAGGGGGCAGAGAGACCCAGTACTTC; CDR3: CASSEWTGGRETQYF
J: TRBJ1-1; V: TRBV7-2; D: -; DNA: TGTGCCAGCAGCGTAGACACGAATCTGGCTTTCTTT; CDR3: CASSVDTNLAFF
J: TRBJ2-1; V: TRBV5-1; D: -; DNA: TGCGCCAGCAGCTTGGTGCCGGGGACCTACAATGAGCAGTTCTTC; CDR3: CASSLVPGTYNEQFF
J: TRBJ2-7; V: TRBV11-3; D: TRBD2; DNA: TGTGCCAGCAGCTTAGGTGGAGCTAGCGGTACCTACGAGCAGTACTTC; CDR3: CASSLGGASGTYEQYF
J: TRBJ2-1; V: TRBV5-4; D: -; DNA: TGTGCCAGCAGCTTGTTAGGGACAAACAATGAGCAGTTCTTC; CDR3: CASSLLGTNNEQFF
J: TRBJ1-6; V: TRBV6-5; D: -; DNA: TGTGCCAGCAGTTACGAAACAGGGAATTCACCCCTCCACTTT; CDR3: CASSYETGNSPLHF
J: TRBJ2-1; V: TRBV5-6; D: -; DNA: TGTGCCAGCAGCTTGGAATATCAGGGTTTCTCCTACAATGAGCAGTTCTTC; CDR3: CASSLEYQGFSYNEQFF
J: TRBJ2-7; V: TRBV6-5; D: TRBD1; DNA: TGTGCCAGCAGATCGACAGGGGGCAAGTCCTACGAGCAGTACTTC; CDR3: CASRSTGGKSYEQYF
J: TRBJ1-2; V: TRBV27; D: TRBD1; DNA: TGTGCCAGCAGTTACGACAGGGATTACGGCTACACCTTC; CDR3: CASSYDRDYGYTF
J: TRBJ2-5; V: TRBV11-2; D: -; DNA: TGTGCCAGCCGGACAGATCAGTACCAAGAGGCCCAGTACTTC; CDR3: CASRTDQYQEAQYF
J: TRBJ2-3; V: TRBV30; D: TRBD2; DNA: TGTGCTTACAACGGTCGCGGGGGGCCGGGGGATACGCAGTATTTT; CDR3: CAYNGRGGPGDTQYF
J: TRBJ1-6; V: TRBV30; D: TRBD1; DNA: TGTGCCTGGAGTGTACGGGACAGATTAAATTCACCCCTCCACTTT; CDR3: CAWSVRDRLNSPLHF
J: TRBJ1-2; V: TRBV6-5; D: -; DNA: TGTGCCAGCAGTGCGGGACCGCGACAGGGCTACACCTTC; CDR3: CASSAGPRQGYTF
J: TRBJ2-3; V: TRBV4-3; D: TRBD1; DNA: TGCGCCAGCAGCCCGACAGGGAGTGGCGCAGATACGCAGTATTTT; CDR3: CASSPTGSGADTQYF
J: TRBJ1-3; V: TRBV7-8; D: -; DNA: TGTGCCAGCAGCTTAGGCAGGGGTGATGGAAACACCATATATTTT; CDR3: CASSLGRGDGNTIYF
J: TRBJ2-2; V: TRBV5-1; D: TRBD1; DNA: TGCGCCAGCAGCACAAAAAATGCGGGACAGGGCGCCACCGGGGAGCTGTTTTTT; CDR3: CASSTKNAGQGATGELFF
J: TRBJ1-2; V: TRBV6-5; D: TRBD1; DNA: TGTGCCAGCAGTTGGCGGGACAGAGACTTTGGCTACACCTTC; CDR3: CASSWRDRDFGYTF
J: TRBJ1-2; V: TRBV21-1; D: -; DNA: TGTGCCAGCACCCCGCACAGTAACTATGGCTACACCTTC; CDR3: CASTPHSNYGYTF
J: TRBJ2-7; V: TRBV7-2; D: TRBD2; DNA: TGTGCCAGCGTGGGGCGGGGACTACGTTACGAGCAGTACTTC; CDR3: CASVGRGLRYEQYF
J: TRBJ1-1; V: TRBV7-2; D: TRBD1; DNA: TGTGCCAGCAGCCAGGACAGGTGGGACACTGAAGCTTTCTTT; CDR3: CASSQDRWDTEAFF
J: TRBJ2-2; V: TRBV7-2; D: -; DNA: TGTGCCAGCAGCTTAGGCCTTAGCGGGAACACCGGGGAGCTGTTTTTT; CDR3: CASSLGLSGNTGELFF
J: TRBJ2-3; V: TRBV11-3; D: TRBD2; DNA: TGTGCCAGCAGCTCCCCCGGGACTAGCGTGCCAGATACGCAGTATTTT; CDR3: CASSSPGTSVPDTQYF
J: TRBJ2-5; V: TRBV9; D: TRBD2; DNA: TGTGCCAGCAGCGCCCGGACTAGCGGGGGAGCGCAAGAGACCCAGTACTTC; CDR3: CASSARTSGGAQETQYF
J: TRBJ2-5; V: TRBV10-2; D: TRBD1; DNA: TGCGCCAGCAGTGCCCAGGGGGTTTCGGGAGAGACCCAGTACTTC; CDR3: CASSAQGVSGETQYF
J: TRBJ1-5; V: TRBV27; D: -; DNA: TGTGCCAGCAGTTCTCTTGGGCCTAATTGGGAGCCCCAGCATTTT; CDR3: CASSSLGPNWEPQHF
J: TRBJ2-7; V: TRBV30; D: TRBD2; DNA: TGTGCCTGGAGGTCCAGCGGGAGCTCCTACGAGCAGTACTTC; CDR3: CAWRSSGSSYEQYF
J: TRBJ1-3; V: TRBV6-5; D: -; DNA: TGTGCCAGCAGTTACGGCCCTAGTCCTTCTGGAAACACCATATATTTT; CDR3: CASSYGPSPSGNTIYF
J: TRBJ2-3; V: TRBV6-6; D: TRBD2; DNA: TGTGCCAGCAGCGGGGGAGGGTCCGATACGCAGTATTTT; CDR3: CASSGGGSDTQYF
J: TRBJ2-5; V: TRBV19; D: -; DNA: TGTGCCAGTAGATCCCTCCTCCCGGGGGAGACCCAGTACTTC; CDR3: CASRSLLPGETQYF
J: TRBJ2-3; V: TRBV6-5; D: -; DNA: TGTGCCAGCAGTTACGGGCTAGTAGGGGCTGATACGCAGTATTTT; CDR3: CASSYGLVGADTQYF
J: TRBJ1-1; V: TRBV11-2; D: -; DNA: TGTGCCAGCAGCTTAATGTCAGGGTTGGACACTGAAGCTTTCTTT; CDR3: CASSLMSGLDTEAFF
J: TRBJ2-3; V: TRBV7-2; D: -; DNA: TGTGCCAGCAGCCTCAGGACAGGCACAGATACGCAGTATTTT; CDR3: CASSLRTGTDTQYF
J: TRBJ2-1; V: TRBV5-4; D: TRBD1; DNA: TGTGCCAGCAGCTTGACCGGGACAGGGGCCTACAATGAGCAGTTCTTC; CDR3: CASSLTGTGAYNEQFF
J: TRBJ1-1; V: TRBV4-2; D: TRBD1; DNA: TGTGCCAGCAGCCAAGCGGCAGGGGGTTTCACTGAAGCTTTCTTT; CDR3: CASSQAAGGFTEAFF
J: TRBJ2-7; V: TRBV5-1; D: TRBD2; DNA: TGCGCCAGCAGCCGGACTAGCGGGACCCCCAGGACCTACGAGCAGTACTTC; CDR3: CASSRTSGTPRTYEQYF
J: TRBJ1-5; V: TRBV7-8; D: -; DNA: TGTGCCAGCAGCTTACCGGGCAATCAGCCCCAGCATTTT; CDR3: CASSLPGNQPQHF
J: TRBJ2-1; V: TRBV9; D: -; DNA: TGTGCCAGCAGCGTAGGGCAGGGAGGCTATGAGCAGTTCTTC; CDR3: CASSVGQGGYEQFF